This is a list of T cell receptor beta chains from one sample in a study of cytomegalovirus exposure and HLA in healthy donors. The data were produced by immunoSEQ multiplex PCR, yet TCRdb's version contains in-frame clones alone and is incomplete. The sample comprises 80,000 to 100,000 clones, roughly 93% of which are singletons, and 2.1% rests with the top ten. The source material was PBMCs. These receptors all stem from a man younger than 45 in good health and CMV-seronegative. Each CDR3 is given with its conserved first and last residue. The D gene is left open where the match is weak. Only part of the rows carry a size: once, few, many, or a class if the clone is expanded.

CDR3 length | J gene | V gene | clone size | D gene | CDR3 DNA | CDR3 protein
14 | TRBJ2-7 | TRBV4-1 | once | NA | TGCGCCAGCAGCCAATGGGACAAAACATACGAGCAGTACTTC | CASSQWDKTYEQYF
14 | TRBJ1-1 | TRBV5-1 | NA | NA | TGCGCCAGCAGCTTGGTGGACAAGAACACTGAAGCTTTCTTT | CASSLVDKNTEAFF
14 | TRBJ2-7 | TRBV2 | NA | TRBD1 | TGTGCCAGCACCGACATTACCAGGGGGCGCGAGCAGTACTTC | CASTDITRGREQYF
16 | TRBJ1-1 | TRBV7-8 | NA | NA | TGTGCCAGCAGGTTAGCGCGGACAAGCATGAACACTGAAGCTTTCTTT | CASRLARTSMNTEAFF
13 | TRBJ1-2 | TRBV6-1 | few | NA | TGTGCCAGTCAGGGTTCCCAGAACTATGGCTACACCTTC | CASQGSQNYGYTF
14 | TRBJ2-7 | TRBV9 | NA | NA | TGTGCCAGCAGCGCCCGAAGGGACTTCTACGAGCAGTACTTC | CASSARRDFYEQYF
16 | TRBJ1-6 | TRBV5-1 | NA | TRBD1 | TGCGCCAGCAGTCGAGGAGCCGGGACAGGGGGACCACCCCTCCACTTT | CASSRGAGTGGPPLHF
11 | TRBJ2-7 | TRBV5-5 | NA | NA | TGTGCCAGCACCGATCCGTTGAGGGAGTACTTC | CASTDPLREYF
14 | TRBJ2-1 | TRBV5-1 | NA | NA | TGCGCCAGCAGCCTCGGGACTCCCAGCGATGAGCAGTTCTTC | CASSLGTPSDEQFF
15 | TRBJ2-7 | TRBV6-5 | NA | TRBD1 | TGTGCCAGCAGTTTGGTTGGACAGGTGACCTACGAGCAGTACTTC | CASSLVGQVTYEQYF
15 | TRBJ2-7 | TRBV11-2 | NA | TRBD1 | TGTGCCAGCAGCTTAGGATGGACAGGGTCCTACGAGCAGTACTTC | CASSLGWTGSYEQYF
14 | TRBJ2-7 | TRBV6-5 | NA | NA | TGTGCCAGCAGTTACTCGGGGGGACCTTACGAGCAGTACTTC | CASSYSGGPYEQYF
14 | TRBJ2-2 | TRBV27 | NA | NA | TGTGCCAGCAGGGGGGCTGCGAACACCGGGGAGCTGTTTTTT | CASRGAANTGELFF
15 | TRBJ1-1 | TRBV13 | NA | NA | TGTGCCAGCAGCCTAAACAGGGCGAAGAACACTGAAGCTTTCTTT | CASSLNRAKNTEAFF
14 | TRBJ1-1 | TRBV25-1 | NA | NA | TGTGCCAGCAGTGAACGATTGGGGCTTACTGAAGCTTTCTTT | CASSERLGLTEAFF
11 | TRBJ1-5 | TRBV6-5 | NA | NA | TGTGCCAGCAGTTCAAATCAGCCCCAGCATTTT | CASSSNQPQHF
16 | TRBJ1-4 | TRBV28 | NA | TRBD1 | TGTGCCAGCAGTTCCTGGTCGGGACAGGGTTGGGAAAAACTGTTTTTT | CASSSWSGQGWEKLFF
14 | TRBJ2-7 | TRBV19 | few | TRBD2 | TGTGCCAGTAGTCCAAGACTAGCGGGAGTCGAGCAGTACTTC | CASSPRLAGVEQYF
15 | TRBJ2-2 | TRBV27 | NA | TRBD2 | TGTGCCAGCAGTTCCCTAGCGGCGAACACCGGGGAGCTGTTTTTT | CASSSLAANTGELFF
11 | TRBJ2-7 | TRBV7-3 | NA | NA | TGTGCCAGCAGCTTTGGGCGCGAGCAGTACTTC | CASSFGREQYF
16 | TRBJ2-7 | TRBV4-2 | NA | TRBD2 | TGTGCCAGCAGCCAAGATCTCAGCGGGAACCCCTACGAGCAGTACTTC | CASSQDLSGNPYEQYF
17 | TRBJ2-6 | TRBV10-2 | NA | TRBD1 | TGCGCCAGCACGGACAGGGAGGTCGCGTCTGGGGCCAACGTCCTGACTTTC | CASTDREVASGANVLTF
17 | TRBJ2-5 | TRBV19 | NA | NA | TGTGCCAGTAGTATCCGAAATATCCGGGACTACCAAGAGACCCAGTACTTC | CASSIRNIRDYQETQYF
14 | TRBJ2-7 | TRBV7-8 | NA | NA | TGTGCCAGCAGCCAACGAAGGAGCTCCTACGAGCAGTACTTC | CASSQRRSSYEQYF
11 | TRBJ1-2 | TRBV27 | NA | NA | TGTGCCAGCAGCCCGGGGTATGGCTACACCTTC | CASSPGYGYTF
14 | TRBJ1-2 | TRBV4-1 | NA | NA | TGCGCCAGCAGCCAAGTAATTTCCGTTTATGGCTACACCTTC | CASSQVISVYGYTF
13 | TRBJ2-7 | TRBV19 | NA | TRBD1 | TGTGCCAGTAGCGCCGACAGGGGAACCGAGCAGTACTTC | CASSADRGTEQYF
16 | TRBJ2-1 | TRBV19 | NA | TRBD2 | TGTGCCAGTAGTCCCCTAGCGGGAGGTACATACAATGAGCAGTTCTTC | CASSPLAGGTYNEQFF
11 | TRBJ2-1 | TRBV5-4 | once | NA | TGTGCCAGCAGCTCGGAGGATGAGCAGTTCTTC | CASSSEDEQFF
14 | TRBJ1-4 | TRBV19 | NA | NA | TGTGCCAGTAGTCGGCGACAGCCTAATGAAAAACTGTTTTTT | CASSRRQPNEKLFF
19 | TRBJ2-3 | TRBV18 | NA | NA | TGTGCCAGCTCACCGTCGGTTTTATTGGTAGCGGATAGCACAGATACGCAGTATTTT | CASSPSVLLVADSTDTQYF
12 | TRBJ2-3 | TRBV2 | NA | NA | TGTGCCAGCACCGAAACGCGAAGCACGCAGTATTTT | CASTETRSTQYF
14 | TRBJ2-7 | TRBV15 | NA | NA | TGTGCCACCAGCAGAGCCGGACGGCACCAATTGACAGACTTC | CATSRAGRHQLTDF
13 | TRBJ1-2 | TRBV10-3 | NA | NA | TGTGCCATCAGTGATAACAGGGAGAATGGCTACACCTTC | CAISDNRENGYTF
14 | TRBJ1-4 | TRBV5-1 | NA | TRBD1 | TGCGCCAGCAGCTCGGGACAGGGTGGGGAAAAACTGTTTTTT | CASSSGQGGEKLFF
13 | TRBJ2-1 | TRBV28 | NA | NA | TGTGCCAGCAGTTCCCTCAGCCGGGATGAGCAGTTCTTC | CASSSLSRDEQFF
14 | TRBJ1-4 | TRBV14 | NA | NA | TGTGCCAGCAGCCAAGTCAGCGGAAATGAAAAACTGTTTTTT | CASSQVSGNEKLFF
15 | TRBJ2-2 | TRBV7-9 | once | TRBD1 | TGTGCCAGCAGCTACACGACAGGGATGACCGGGGAGCTGTTTTTT | CASSYTTGMTGELFF
16 | TRBJ2-2 | TRBV4-2 | once | NA | TGTGCCAGCAAACCCATCGGGACTGCGAACACCGGGGAGCTGTTTTTT | CASKPIGTANTGELFF
13 | TRBJ2-1 | TRBV9 | NA | NA | TGTGCCAGCAGCGTAGATCTCAGCGACGAGCAGTTCTTC | CASSVDLSDEQFF
15 | TRBJ2-1 | TRBV7-2 | once | TRBD2 | TGTGCCAGCAGCACGAGCGGGACCTATTGGGATGAGCAGTTCTTC | CASSTSGTYWDEQFF
16 | TRBJ2-2 | TRBV6-1 | NA | NA | TGTGCCAGCAGTGAATGGGGGGATTCGAACACCGGGGAGCTGTTTTTT | CASSEWGDSNTGELFF
15 | TRBJ2-2 | TRBV2 | NA | NA | TGTGCCAGCAGTGGTCCAGGGGCGAACACCGGGGAGCTGTTTTTT | CASSGPGANTGELFF
17 | TRBJ2-3 | TRBV5-1 | NA | TRBD2 | TGCGCCAGCAGCTTGGCCGTGGTAGCGGGAGTGAAAGATACGCAGTATTTT | CASSLAVVAGVKDTQYF
14 | TRBJ2-5 | TRBV7-2 | NA | NA | TGTGCCAGCAGCCCCCGTTCCGGGAGTGAGACCCAGTACTTC | CASSPRSGSETQYF
13 | TRBJ1-5 | TRBV29-1 | NA | TRBD1 | TGCAGCGTTGGGGACAGGGGCAATCAGCCCCAGCATTTT | CSVGDRGNQPQHF
15 | TRBJ2-5 | TRBV4-2 | few | NA | TGTGCCAGCAGCCGCCAACGTGCAGATCAAGAGACCCAGTACTTC | CASSRQRADQETQYF
15 | TRBJ2-5 | TRBV5-1 | NA | TRBD2 | TGCGCCAGCAGCTTGGTTGGGGGGGGACAAGAGACCCAGTACTTC | CASSLVGGGQETQYF
18 | TRBJ1-2 | TRBV28 | NA | NA | TGTGCCAGCAGTTTACCGCCCTGGAACACAGGGCGGTTATATGGCTACACCTTC | CASSLPPWNTGRLYGYTF
15 | TRBJ1-1 | TRBV18 | NA | NA | TGTGCCAGCTCACCACGGTCCGGGGATAACACTGAAGCTTTCTTT | CASSPRSGDNTEAFF
14 | TRBJ1-1 | TRBV19 | NA | TRBD1 | TGTGCCAGTAGTCGACAGGGGGAGGTCGCTGAAGCTTTCTTT | CASSRQGEVAEAFF
15 | TRBJ2-1 | TRBV7-3 | NA | TRBD2 | TGTGCCAGCAGTTACCAACTAGCGGACAACAATGAGCAGTTCTTC | CASSYQLADNNEQFF
15 | TRBJ1-5 | TRBV6-1 | NA | NA | TGTGCCAGCAGTAGGGGGAAAAATAGCAATCAGCCCCAGCATTTT | CASSRGKNSNQPQHF
13 | TRBJ1-2 | TRBV28 | NA | NA | TGTGCCAGCACGACGAGGGGGTTATGGGGCTACACCTTC | CASTTRGLWGYTF
16 | TRBJ2-5 | TRBV4-2 | NA | NA | TGTGCCAGCAGCCCCGGGAGAGGCCGGGCCCAAGAGACCCAGTACTTC | CASSPGRGRAQETQYF
18 | TRBJ2-1 | TRBV7-8 | NA | TRBD1 | TGTGCCAGCAGCTTACTGGGGGGCGGGACAGGGTTGGACAATGAGCAGTTCTTC | CASSLLGGGTGLDNEQFF
14 | TRBJ1-2 | TRBV10-2 | NA | TRBD1 | TGCGCCAGCAGGTTATCAGGGGGTCACTATGGCTACACCTTC | CASRLSGGHYGYTF